This TCR beta chain was recorded in a study of radiation and T cells in renal cell carcinoma. This table comes from immunoSEQ multiplex PCR, and its TCRdb copy is limited to in-frame clones, with some not included. The sample lists 95,000 to 150,000 clones, 80% to 85% seen once, with approximately 3% in the top ten. In this sample, this clone turned up a few times. The antigen remains undetermined. General study findings and limits: From baseline, blood top tumor clonotypes peaked at 2 weeks post-radiation.

Time point specified: baseline pretreatment blood. The treatment: 15 Gy SBRT to primary tumor, nephrectomy 4 weeks later. Germline loops: CDR1 MNHEY, CDR2 SVGAGI. The CDR3 contains 14 residues. V was clipped by 4 bases and J by 6 bases; unmatched bases: 7. This material consisted of blood, taken from a patient whose treatment included radiotherapy and nephrectomy. The chain is built from TRBV6-5 and TRBJ1-2; 8 bases are shared with TRBD1. This clonotype was obtained from a woman aged 55 to 70 with renal cell carcinoma. The CDR3, as DNA: TGTGCCAGCAGTTTACAGGGGGGTAGCCATGGCTACACCTTC. This gives the protein CASSLQGGSHGYTF.